The clone carrying this TCR beta chain was detected ten times or more. The antigen remains unidentified. The library was built from about 400 ng RNA with molecular barcoded adaptors for alpha/delta and beta/gamma chains. TCRdb analysed the reads with MiXCR anew, one entry per CDR3 protein. Among 40,000 to 50,000 distinct CDR3 sequences listed, around 15% were seen once. The data stem from a study of read filtering for tumor transcriptome and immune sequencing. General study results and limits: Sorted CD138-negative bone marrow cells were not purified T cells.

Looked up from germline, CDR1 is SGHTA and CDR2 is FQGNSA. The ends lost 5 bases at V and 6 bases at J; junction bases unmatched: 9. There are 15 residues in the CDR3. The receptor was isolated from a donor at least 40 years old with multiple myeloma. This chain connects TRBV7-2 to TRBJ1-1; TRBD1 matches 10 bases. Source material: a population of CD138-negative cells sorted from bone marrow. The CDR3 DNA follows: TGTGCCAGCAGCCTTCACGACAGGGGGCGGGCTGAAGCTTTCTTT. Residues: CASSLHDRGRAEAFF.